This entry describes one T cell receptor beta chain. The antigen is undetermined. These data are taken from a study of T cell responses to AZD1222 COVID-19 vaccine. Overall study: Researchers grouped second doses given at about 4 or about 12 weeks into one pool.

V shed 4 bases and J shed 5 bases, with 2 bases lying between them. The CDR3 sequence is 11 residues long. Germline assignment: CDR1 KGHDR and CDR2 SFDVKD. The method was immunoSEQ multiplex PCR; TCRdb's version includes in-frame clones alone and lacks a portion of them. The data hold about 140,000 clones, with roughly 88% observed a single time. Whole-study results and caveats: Scientists sampled the repertoires only once the peak T cell response had passed. Possibly, clonal diversity was underestimated; donors were largely white British and included more females.

The rearrangement joins TRBV24-1 to TRBJ2-1, with D uncertain. Source: peripheral blood, taken on day 0 of AZD1222 vaccination. This TCR was sampled from an adult in good health. The CDR3 reads CATSDHNEQFF. In DNA, the CDR3 is TGTGCCACCAGTGACCACAATGAGCAGTTCTTC.